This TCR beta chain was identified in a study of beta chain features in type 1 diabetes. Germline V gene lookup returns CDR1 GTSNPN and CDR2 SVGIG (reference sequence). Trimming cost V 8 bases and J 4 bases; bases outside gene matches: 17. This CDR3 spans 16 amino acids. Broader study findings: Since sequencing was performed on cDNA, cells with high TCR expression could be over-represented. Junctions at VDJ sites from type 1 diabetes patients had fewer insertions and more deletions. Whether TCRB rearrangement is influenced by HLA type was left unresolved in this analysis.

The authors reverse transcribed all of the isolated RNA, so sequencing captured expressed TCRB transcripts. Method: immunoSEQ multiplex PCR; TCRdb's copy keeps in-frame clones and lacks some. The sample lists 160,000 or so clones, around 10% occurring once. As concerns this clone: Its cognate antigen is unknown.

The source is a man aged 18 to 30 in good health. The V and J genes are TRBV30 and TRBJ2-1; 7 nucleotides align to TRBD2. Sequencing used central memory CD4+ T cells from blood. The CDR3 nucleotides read TGTGCCCGAAAGGGAGGGGAGAAGCGGGGTTACAATGAGCAGTTCTTC. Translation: CARKGGEKRGYNEQFF.